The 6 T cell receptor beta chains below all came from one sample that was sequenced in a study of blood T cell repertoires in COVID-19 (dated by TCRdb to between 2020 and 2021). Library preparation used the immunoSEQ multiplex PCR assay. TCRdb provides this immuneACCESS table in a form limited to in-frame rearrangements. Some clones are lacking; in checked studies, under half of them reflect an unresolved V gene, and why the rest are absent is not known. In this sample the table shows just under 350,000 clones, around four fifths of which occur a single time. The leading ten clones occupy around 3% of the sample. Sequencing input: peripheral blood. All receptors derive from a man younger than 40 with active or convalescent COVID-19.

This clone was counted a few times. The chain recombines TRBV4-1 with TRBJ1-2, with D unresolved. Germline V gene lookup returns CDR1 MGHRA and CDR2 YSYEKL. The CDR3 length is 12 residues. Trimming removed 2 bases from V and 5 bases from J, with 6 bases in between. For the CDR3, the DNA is TGCGCCAGCAGCCAAAATCTTTATGGCTACACCTTC. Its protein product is CASSQNLYGYTF.

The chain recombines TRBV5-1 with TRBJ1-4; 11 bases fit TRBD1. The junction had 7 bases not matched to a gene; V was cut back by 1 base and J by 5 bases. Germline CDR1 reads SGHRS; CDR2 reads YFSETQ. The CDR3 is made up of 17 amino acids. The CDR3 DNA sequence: TGCGCCAGCAGCTTGCAGCCCGGGACAGGGGGAAATGAAAAACTGTTTTTT. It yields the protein CASSLQPGTGGNEKLFF.

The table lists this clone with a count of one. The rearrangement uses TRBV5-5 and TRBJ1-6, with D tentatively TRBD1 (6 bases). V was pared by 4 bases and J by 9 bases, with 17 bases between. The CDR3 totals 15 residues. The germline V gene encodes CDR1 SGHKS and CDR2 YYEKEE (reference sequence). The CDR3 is CASSRRDTLGSPLHF. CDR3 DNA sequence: TGTGCCAGCAGCCGCCGGGACACTCTAGGTTCACCCCTCCACTTT. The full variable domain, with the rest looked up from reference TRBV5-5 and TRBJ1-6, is DAGVTQSPTHLIKTRGQQVTLRCSPISGHKSVSWYQQVLGQGPQFIFQYYEKEERGRGNFPDRFSARQFPNYSSELNVNALLLGDSALYLCASSRRDTLGSPLHFGNGTRLTVT.

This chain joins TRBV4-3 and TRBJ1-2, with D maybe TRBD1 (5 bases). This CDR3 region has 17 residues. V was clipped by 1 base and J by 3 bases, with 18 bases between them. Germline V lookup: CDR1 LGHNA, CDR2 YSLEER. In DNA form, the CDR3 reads TGCGCCAGCAGCCAAGTTTCAGGGCCCGGACCCGACTATGGCTACACCTTC. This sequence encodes CASSQVSGPGPDYGYTF.

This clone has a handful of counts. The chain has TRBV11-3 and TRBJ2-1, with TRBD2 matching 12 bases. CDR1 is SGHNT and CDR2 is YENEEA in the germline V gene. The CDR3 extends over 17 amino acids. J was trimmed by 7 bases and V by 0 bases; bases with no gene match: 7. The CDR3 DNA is TGTGCCAGCAGCTTAGAGGGGAGGCTAGCGGGGGGGAATGAGCAGTTCTTC. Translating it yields CASSLEGRLAGGNEQFF. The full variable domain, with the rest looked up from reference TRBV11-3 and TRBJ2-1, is EAGVVQSPRYKIIEKKQPVAFWCNPISGHNTLYWYLQNLGQGPELLIRYENEEAVDDSQLPKDRFSAERLKGVDSTLKIQPAELGDSAVYLCASSLEGRLAGGNEQFFGPGTRLTVL.

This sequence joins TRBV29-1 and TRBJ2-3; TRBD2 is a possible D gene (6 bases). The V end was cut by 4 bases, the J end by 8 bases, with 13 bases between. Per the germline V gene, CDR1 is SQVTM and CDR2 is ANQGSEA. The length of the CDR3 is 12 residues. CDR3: CSVGPSVTTQYF. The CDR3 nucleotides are TGCAGCGTTGGTCCTAGCGTGACTACGCAGTATTTT.